The 26 T cell receptor beta chains below come from one sample, sequenced in a study of blood T cell repertoires in COVID-19. Using immunoSEQ multiplex PCR, the repertoire was profiled, and TCRdb retains in-frame clones only, with some absent. The data contain 55,000 to 75,000 clones, 80% to 90% of them seen just once; the ten biggest clones take up approximately 14%. What was sequenced was peripheral blood. Source of these receptors: a man at least 80 years old with acute or convalescent COVID-19.

The chain has TRBV10-2 and TRBJ2-1; 9 nucleotides align to TRBD2. Germline V lookup: CDR1 WSHSY, CDR2 SAAADI. The CDR3 sequence is 13 residues long. The J segment lost 2 bases and the V segment lost 10 bases, leaving 3 bases of the junction unmatched. The CDR3 protein is CATLAGTYNEQFF. The CDR3 coding sequence is TGCGCCACCCTAGCGGGAACCTACAATGAGCAGTTCTTC.

V and J are TRBV7-2 and TRBJ1-1; D possibly corresponds to TRBD1 (6 bases). V was pared by 5 bases and J by 2 bases, with 12 bases between. Germline lookup yields CDR1 SGHTA and CDR2 FQGNSA. This CDR3 has 14 amino acids. CDR3 nucleotides: TGTGCCAGCAGCGCAGTGGGGGCTAACACTGAAGCTTTCTTT. As protein: CASSAVGANTEAFF.

V gene TRBV6-8 combines with J gene TRBJ1-6, with a possible D match to TRBD1 (6 bases). The CDR3 sequence is 17 residues long. Germline V gene data show CDR1 as MNHGY and CDR2 as SAAAGT. Trimming stripped 6 bases from V and 6 bases from J, with 21 bases between. The CDR3 coding sequence is TGTGCCAGCAGGACTCCGGGACAACGAAAGCCTAATTCACCCCTCCACTTT. The encoded protein is CASRTPGQRKPNSPLHF.

The chain joins TRBV5-4 to TRBJ2-4, with 7 bases that match TRBD2. The CDR3 totals 15 residues. From germline, CDR1 is SGHNT and CDR2 YYREEE (reference sequence). Losses at the gene ends were 6 bases for V and 3 bases for J; bases not matched to a gene: 9. This chain's CDR3 is CASTQAGVDKNIQYF. CDR3 in DNA: TGTGCCAGCACCCAGGCGGGAGTTGACAAAAACATTCAGTACTTC.

In its sample, this clone was seen a few times. This chain connects TRBV27 to TRBJ1-1; possibly TRBD1 for D (6 bases). Germline lookup yields CDR1 MNHEY and CDR2 SMNVEV (reference sequence). V gave up 4 bases and J gave up 8 bases, with 14 bases separating them. There are 13 residues in the CDR3. The CDR3 protein is CASSSRPGGEAFF. CDR3 nucleotide sequence: TGTGCCAGCAGTTCGAGGCCGGGGGGCGAAGCTTTCTTT.

The V call is TRBV24-1, the J call TRBJ2-5; D perhaps matches TRBD1 (6 bases). This CDR3 region has 14 residues. V was clipped by 6 bases and J by 4 bases, with 14 bases between them. Germline V gene lookup returns CDR1 KGHDR and CDR2 SFDVKD. The CDR3 protein is CATSPTGIAETQYF. The DNA of the CDR3 is TGTGCCACCAGTCCTACAGGGATTGCAGAGACCCAGTACTTC.

The chain links TRBV6-5 to TRBJ1-2; D possibly corresponds to TRBD1 (5 bases). In germline, CDR1 is MNHEY, CDR2 SVGAGI. With 9 bases removed from V and 7 bases from J, the gap between germline ends came to 18 bases. The CDR3 length is 13 residues. The CDR3, as DNA: TGTGCCAGTGTTACCCCAGGGATCGGTGGCTACACCTTC. It encodes CASVTPGIGGYTF.

The gene calls are TRBV20-1 and TRBJ2-3; D gene ambiguous. Germline loops: CDR1 DFQATT, CDR2 SNEGSKA (reference sequence). This CDR3 spans 11 amino acids. CDR3 nucleotide sequence: TGCAGCGGGTCTGGCACAGATACGCAGTATTTT. This sequence encodes CSGSGTDTQYF.

V usage is TRBV28 and J usage is TRBJ2-1; D may be TRBD2 (7 bases). Germline CDR1 MDHEN, CDR2 SYDVKM. The length of the CDR3 is 14 residues. The V and J ends lost 4 bases and 9 bases respectively, with 16 bases between them. The CDR3 reads CASSYMRGLTEQFF. As DNA, the CDR3 is TGTGCCAGCAGTTATATGCGGGGGCTGACTGAGCAGTTCTTC.

DNA for the CDR3: TGTGCCACCAGCAGAGAGGGTTCCGCGGCGGCCCAGTACTTC. Translated, it gives CATSREGSAAAQYF. This sequence joins TRBV15 and TRBJ2-5; D remains ambiguous. The germline CDR1 and CDR2 sequences are LNHNV and YYDKDF (reference sequence). Trimming took off 0 bases at V and 9 bases at J, with 14 bases between the two ends. The CDR3 consists of 14 residues.

The chain employs TRBV5-6 and TRBJ2-5, with D unclear. Trimming stripped 3 bases from V and 0 bases from J, with 9 bases between. The CDR3 has 14 residues. Germline V CDR1 and CDR2: SGHDT, YYEEEE. DNA of the CDR3: TGTGCCAGCAGCTCGAGGAAGCACCAAGAGACCCAGTACTTC. As protein: CASSSRKHQETQYF.

The rearrangement joins TRBV2 to TRBJ1-2; unclear D gene. V lost 4 bases to trimming and J lost 4 bases, with 7 bases between them. The length of the CDR3 is 12 residues. Germline V gene lookup returns CDR1 SNHLY and CDR2 FYNNEI. CDR3 DNA: TGTGCCAGCAGTGTACAGTTCTATGGCTACACCTTC. Translation gives CASSVQFYGYTF. Together with reference TRBV2 and TRBJ1-2, the CDR3 gives the full variable domain: EPEVTQTPSHQVTQMGQEVILRCVPISNHLYFYWYRQILGQKVEFLVSFYNNEISEKSEIFDDQFSVERPDGSNFTLKIRSTKLEDSAMYFCASSVQFYGYTFGSGTRLTVV.

V and J are TRBV19 and TRBJ1-2, with TRBD1 matching over 8 bases. Germline CDR1 reads LNHDA; CDR2 reads SQIVND (reference sequence). The CDR3 is 16 residues long. Losses at the gene ends were 3 bases for V and 3 bases for J; bases not matched to a gene: 9. For the CDR3, the DNA is TGTGCCAGTAGTATGGGGGGACAGGTGCGCGACTATGGCTACACCTTC. As protein: CASSMGGQVRDYGYTF. Filled out from reference TRBV19 and TRBJ1-2, the complete variable domain reads DGGITQSPKYLFRKEGQNVTLSCEQNLNHDAMYWYRQDPGQGLRLIYYSQIVNDFQKGDIAEGYSVSREKKESFPLTVTSAQKNPTAFYLCASSMGGQVRDYGYTFGSGTRLTVV.

The V and J genes are TRBV15 and TRBJ2-1, with unresolved D. Germline V gene sequence: CDR1 LNHNV, CDR2 YYDKDF (reference sequence). V gave up 3 bases and J gave up 5 bases, with 5 bases separating them. The CDR3 covers 12 residues. CDR3 in amino acids: CATSRQNNEQFF. CDR3 nucleotide sequence: TGTGCCACCAGCAGGCAGAACAATGAGCAGTTCTTC.

The rearrangement links TRBV20-1 to TRBJ2-2; TRBD2 agrees at 11 bases. The V segment lost 3 bases and the J segment 4 bases; nucleotides outside the gene matches: 7. CDR1 and CDR2 from the germline V gene are DFQATT and SNEGSKA (reference sequence). The CDR3 loop spans 16 amino acids. The CDR3 DNA sequence: TGCAGTGCTAGTGATAGCGGGAGGGACGGCACCGGGGAGCTGTTTTTT. Translated: CSASDSGRDGTGELFF.

CDR3 sequence: CASSGSRQLEAFF. The CDR3 DNA reads as TGTGCCAGCAGTGGGAGCCGGCAACTGGAAGCTTTCTTT. The chain has TRBV2 and TRBJ1-1; D gene ambiguous. Trimming removed 4 bases from V and 8 bases from J, with 14 bases in between. Per the germline V gene, CDR1 is SNHLY and CDR2 is FYNNEI. The CDR3 is 13 residues long.

This clone was seen more than once but under ten times. The chain has TRBV2 and TRBJ1-3, with a possible D match to TRBD1 (6 bases). Germline-derived CDR1 and CDR2 are SNHLY and FYNNEI. The CDR3 totals 16 residues. Trimming took off 5 bases at V and 2 bases at J, with 16 bases between the two ends. The CDR3 DNA reads as TGTGCCAGCAGTCCTCCGCGAGCAGGGGCTGGAAACACCATATATTTT. This translates into CASSPPRAGAGNTIYF.

This clone was seen just once. The rearrangement links TRBV9 to TRBJ1-2; a possible D gene is TRBD1 (5 bases). This CDR3 has 15 residues. Germline V gene sequence: CDR1 SGDLS, CDR2 YYNGEE. The V gene lost 0 bases and the J gene lost 8 bases, with 17 bases spanning the gap. CDR3 nucleotides: TGTGCCAGCAGCGTAGAGGTAGAAGGGGCGCGGGGCTACACCTTC. This codes for CASSVEVEGARGYTF.

The chain joins TRBV7-2 to TRBJ2-3; weak D call: TRBD1 (6 bases). V was clipped by 6 bases and J by 2 bases, with 15 bases between them. The germline gives CDR1 SGHTA, CDR2 FQGNSA. This CDR3 spans 15 amino acids. CDR3 DNA: TGTGCCAGCAGAACCACAGGGTATTCCACAGATACGCAGTATTTT. Translating it yields CASRTTGYSTDTQYF. Variable domain in full (rest from reference TRBV7-2 and TRBJ2-3): GAGVSQSPSNKVTEKGKDVELRCDPISGHTALYWYRQSLGQGLEFLIYFQGNSAPDKSGLPSDRFSAERTGGSVSTLTIQRTQQEDSAVYLCASRTTGYSTDTQYFGPGTRLTVL.

This sequence joins TRBV4-3 and TRBJ1-4, with 7 bases that match TRBD1. CDR3 size: 14 residues. Germline lookup yields CDR1 LGHNA and CDR2 YSLEER. The trim removed 1 base at V and 8 bases at J, leaving 4 bases unmatched. As DNA, the CDR3 is TGCGCCAGCAGCCAAGTCGGGACAGAAGAAAAACTGTTTTTT. Protein product: CASSQVGTEEKLFF.

This clone turned up a few times. CDR3 nucleotide sequence: TGTGCCAGCAGCTCCCTAGCAACCCCTTCACCCCTCCACTTT. Amino acids: CASSSLATPSPLHF. The rearrangement links TRBV14 to TRBJ1-6; D not resolved. V lost 5 bases to trimming and J lost 9 bases, with 14 bases between them. The CDR3 spans 14 residues. CDR1 is SGHDN and CDR2 is FVKESK in the germline V gene.

The chain joins TRBV12-3 or TRBV12-4 to TRBJ1-5; D is undetermined. V dropped 2 bases and J dropped 7 bases, with 9 bases sitting between them. The CDR3 runs to 13 residues. The DNA for the CDR3 is TGTGCCAGCAGTTTACAAGGAGGACAGCCCCAGCATTTT. Translating it yields CASSLQGGQPQHF.

V and J are TRBV3-1 (or the pseudogene TRBV3-2) and TRBJ1-1, with TRBD1 matching over 8 bases. Trimming at V came to 4 bases and at J to 3 bases, leaving 4 bases not matched to a gene. Per germline, CDR1 LGHDT and CDR2 YNNKEL (reference sequence). The length of the CDR3 is 14 residues. CDR3 region: CASSPATGDTEAFF. CDR3 nucleotides: TGTGCCAGCAGCCCTGCGACAGGGGACACTGAAGCTTTCTTT.

The chain recombines TRBV5-1 with TRBJ2-7, with 9 bases lining up with TRBD1. Trimming at V came to 3 bases and at J to 6 bases, leaving 10 bases not matched to a gene. The CDR3 is made up of 15 amino acids. Germline-derived CDR1 and CDR2 are SGHRS and YFSETQ. In nucleotides, the CDR3 is TGCGCCAGCAGCTGGGCCGGGACAGGGTGGTTCGAGCAGTACTTC. Protein product: CASSWAGTGWFEQYF.

The rearrangement joins TRBV24-1 to TRBJ1-2, with TRBD1 matching over 7 bases. CDR1 is KGHDR and CDR2 is SFDVKD in the germline V gene. The CDR3 has 13 residues. The ends lost 7 bases at V and 7 bases at J; junction bases unmatched: 8. The CDR3 loop is CATRQTGTLGYTF. The CDR3 DNA reads TGTGCCACCAGGCAGACAGGGACTCTTGGCTACACCTTC.

Here the CDR3 DNA reads TGTGCCAGCAGCCCCCGGACTAGAGTAGTCGAGCAGTACTTC. This encodes CASSPRTRVVEQYF. The chain combines TRBV9 with TRBJ2-7; TRBD2 matches 7 bases. J was trimmed by 6 bases and V by 4 bases; bases with no gene match: 10. Germline-derived CDR1 and CDR2 are SGDLS and YYNGEE. CDR3 length: 14 residues.